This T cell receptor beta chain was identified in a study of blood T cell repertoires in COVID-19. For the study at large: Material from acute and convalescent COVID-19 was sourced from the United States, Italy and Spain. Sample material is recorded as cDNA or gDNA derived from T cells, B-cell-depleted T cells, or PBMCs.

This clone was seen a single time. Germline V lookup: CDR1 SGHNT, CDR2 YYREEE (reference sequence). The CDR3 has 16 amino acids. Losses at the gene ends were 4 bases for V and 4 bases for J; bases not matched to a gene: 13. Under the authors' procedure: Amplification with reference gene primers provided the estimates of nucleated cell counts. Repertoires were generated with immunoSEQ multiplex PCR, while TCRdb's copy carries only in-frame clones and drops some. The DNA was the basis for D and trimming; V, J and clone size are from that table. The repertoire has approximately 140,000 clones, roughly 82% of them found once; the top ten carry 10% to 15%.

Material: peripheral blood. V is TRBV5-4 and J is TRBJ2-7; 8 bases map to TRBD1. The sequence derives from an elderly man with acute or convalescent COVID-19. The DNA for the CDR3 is TGTGCCAGCAGCCTCAGACAGGGGCTTGGACAATACGAGCAGTACTTC. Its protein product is CASSLRQGLGQYEQYF.